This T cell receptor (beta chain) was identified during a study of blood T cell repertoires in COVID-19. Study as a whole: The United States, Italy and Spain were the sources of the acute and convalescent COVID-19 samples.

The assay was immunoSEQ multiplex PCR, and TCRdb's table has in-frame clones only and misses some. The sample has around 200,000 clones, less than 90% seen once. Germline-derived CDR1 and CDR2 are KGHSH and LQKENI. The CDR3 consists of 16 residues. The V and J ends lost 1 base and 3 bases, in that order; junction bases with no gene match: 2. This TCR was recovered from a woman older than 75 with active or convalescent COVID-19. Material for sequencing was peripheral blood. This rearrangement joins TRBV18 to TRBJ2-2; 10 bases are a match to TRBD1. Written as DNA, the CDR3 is TGTGCCAGCTCACCACGACAGGGGGCTTACACCGGGGAGCTGTTTTTT. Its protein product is CASSPRQGAYTGELFF.